The text below deals with one T cell receptor (beta chain). The antigen is not known. The V end was cut by 5 bases, the J end by 4 bases, with 17 bases between. The CDR3 sequence is 14 residues long. In germline, CDR1 is DFQATT, CDR2 SNEGSKA (reference sequence). Documented treatment: 10-day PBMC culture with coronavirus spike peptide pools or control peptides (ViraFEST assay). Collection of the unexposed donor's CD4+ T cells took place before the COVID-19 pandemic (2011-2018). IL-2 at 8.5 to 10 IU/ml and peptide pools at about 9.5 ug/ml were added to PBMCs cultured at a few million per well. This entry belongs to a study of vaccination and CD4 T cells after COVID-19. Study background: Overlapping peptides of the spike proteins of SARS-CoV-2, HCoV-NL63, HCoV-OC43 and HCoV-229E were used for cell stimulation.

An Oncomine TCR Beta short-read assay was used to sequence the DNA from cultured CD4+ T cells. It was from cultured CD4+ T cells that genomic DNA was extracted. One entry per CDR3 protein results from TCRdb running MiXCR on the PCR reads. The sample has approximately 7,900 distinct CDR3 sequences; 35% to 40% are singletons. The J gene is TRBJ1-1, the V gene TRBV20-1, with D possibly matching TRBD1 (5 bases). Sequenced sample: CD4+ T cells from blood, cultured in vitro. The TCR sequence derives from a human donor in good health. The CDR3 is CSALNRNWRTEAFF. DNA for the CDR3: TGCAGTGCTCTCAACAGGAATTGGCGCACTGAAGCTTTCTTT.